This record covers a single T cell receptor (delta chain). Antigen specificity is unknown. Alphabeta T cells were depleted, then CD3+ Vdelta1+ Vdelta2- thymocytes were FACS-sorted. The trim removed 1 base at V and 1 base at J, leaving 6 bases unmatched. The CDR3 covers 16 residues. Germline V lookup: CDR1 TSWWSYY, CDR2 QGS. Sequences come from RNA converted to cDNA by reverse transcription. Multiplex PCR used pooled V-gene forward primers and a constant-region reverse primer to amplify CDR3s. TCRdb fed the multiplex PCR reads into CATT to redo clone calling. This sample has over 20,000 delta-chain clones, with around 7.9% found just once. This sample stems from a study of Vδ1+ human thymocytes. General observations from the study: Highly polyclonal TRG and TRD repertoires with Gaussian CDR3 length distributions appeared in thymus. Despite high sort purity, roughly 20% of thymic T cell receptor delta sequences were Vdelta2.

The J gene is TRDJ1, the V gene TRDV1; TRDD3 aligns across 7 bases. The sequenced material came from Vdelta1+ gamma-delta thymocytes from the thymus. Subset of the sample: FACS-sorted CD3+ TCRalphabeta- TCRVdelta1+ TCRVdelta2- thymocytes. This sequence was found in a child in the first two years of life who had congenital heart surgery. CDR3: CALGERFGGVTDKLIF. CDR3 nucleotide sequence: TGTGCTCTTGGGGAACGATTTGGGGGAGTCACCGATAAACTCATCTTT.